This T cell receptor (beta chain) was captured by sequencing in a study of blood T cell repertoires in COVID-19. Participant ages covered about 18 to 89 years across around 22 US areas. Allocation to cohorts depended on clinical history reported by the participants. The CDR3 is 15 amino acids. Between the trimmed V and J ends, which lost 4 bases and 2 bases, there was a span of 15 bases. CDR1 is SGHRS and CDR2 is YFSETQ in the germline V gene. The protocol was immunoSEQ multiplex PCR, while the TCRdb copy is restricted to in-frame clones and leaves out a portion. The table includes some 200,000 clones, 88% detected once.

This clonotype originated in a woman in her thirties who had recovered from COVID-19. Sequences were obtained from PBMCs or T cells enriched from blood (not recorded which). V is TRBV5-1 and J is TRBJ1-2; D not certain. The CDR3 loop reads CASSPLGNTNYGYTF. In nucleotides, the CDR3 is TGCGCCAGCAGCCCTCTCGGGAACACCAACTATGGCTACACCTTC.